These 27 T cell receptor beta chains share one sample of origin, sequenced in a study of tumor and adjacent non-tumor tissue in lung cancer. No cell sorting was done before RNA was extracted from the tissue. The library came from three nested PCR rounds adapted from ARM-PCR protocols. TCRdb re-analysed the multiplex PCR reads in MiXCR, keeping a single row per CDR3 protein. Here the sample spans about 200,000 distinct CDR3 sequences, roughly 70% being singletons. Input material: lung tumor tissue. The receptors were gathered from a man aged 60 to 69 with non-small cell lung cancer.

On this clonotype: An end of the junction does not agree with germline; a read error may underlie this. The V gene is TRBV6-1, the J gene TRBJ2-7; a possible D gene is TRBD1 (6 bases). CDR1 and CDR2 (germline): MNHNS, SASEGT. The CDR3 runs 13 residues. The CDR3 spells CASRPSTRGERYF. Written as DNA, the CDR3 is TGTGCCAGCAGACCATCCACCAGGGGCGAGCGGTACTTC.

Concerning this clonotype itself: This could be a read error, since a much larger clone is one nucleotide away. V gene TRBV4-2 combines with J gene TRBJ2-4, with 11 bases matching TRBD2. Trimming took 4 bases from V and 4 from J; bases not matched to a gene: 6. The germline V gene has CDR1 LGHNA and CDR2 YNFKEQ. This CDR3 region has 16 residues. CDR3 amino acids: CASSLALAGGKNIQYF. The CDR3 DNA sequence: TGTGCCAGCAGCCTGGCGCTAGCGGGAGGTAAAAACATTCAGTACTTC.

This sequence joins TRBV29-1 and TRBJ1-1; TRBD1 matches at 7 bases. Germline V gene sequence: CDR1 SQVTM, CDR2 ANQGSEA. J gave up 3 bases and V 6 bases, and 16 bases lay outside the gene matches. The CDR3 sequence is 16 residues long. In nucleotides, the CDR3 is TGCAGCGTGGGGGGACAGAGTGGTCAATGGGACACTGAAGCTTTCTTT. Its protein is CSVGGQSGQWDTEAFF. The entire variable domain, with the rest obtained from reference TRBV29-1 and TRBJ1-1, is as follows: SAVISQKPSRDICQRGTSLTIQCQVDSQVTMMFWYRQQPGQSLTLIATANQGSEATYESGFVIDKFPISRPNLTFSTLTVSNMSPEDSSIYLCSVGGQSGQWDTEAFFGQGTRLTVV.

The rearrangement joins TRBV20-1 to TRBJ2-7, with D perhaps TRBD2 (6 bases). V lost 8 bases and J lost 10, with 30 bases in between. The germline CDR1 and CDR2 sequences are DFQATT and SNEGSKA (reference sequence). The CDR3 spans 15 residues. This chain's CDR3 is CSTSSVGRPKTEQYF. The CDR3 bases are TGCAGTACATCGTCGGTGGGGAGGCCCAAAACCGAACAGTACTTC.

CDR3 nucleotide sequence: TGCAGCGCTGTGGCGTTGCGGACGGTGGCCGCTGAAGCTTTCTTT. Its protein product is CSAVALRTVAAEAFF. The chain has TRBV20-1 and TRBJ1-1; D remains unclear. This CDR3 region has 15 residues. Per germline, CDR1 DFQATT and CDR2 SNEGSKA (reference sequence).

The count of this clonotype is one. The rearrangement links TRBV11-3 to TRBJ2-7; D is possibly TRBD1 (5 bases). The CDR3 has 14 amino acids. Per germline, CDR1 SGHNT and CDR2 YENEEA. The V end was cut by 7 bases, the J end by 6 bases, with 19 bases between. The CDR3 here is CASNSPSGAAEQYF. The CDR3 coding sequence is TGTGCCAGCAACTCACCTTCTGGGGCAGCCGAGCAGTACTTC.

This clonotype was seen a handful of times. The chain uses TRBV12-5 and TRBJ2-1; no reliable D call. V dropped 0 bases and J dropped 10 bases, with 7 bases sitting between them. Per the germline V gene, CDR1 is LGHNT and CDR2 is FRNRAP. The length of the CDR3 is 12 residues. DNA of the CDR3: TGTGCTAGTGGTTTGGTACGTACGGAGCAGTTCTTC. It specifies CASGLVRTEQFF.

The chain links TRBV29-1 to TRBJ1-2, with 12 bases identical to TRBD1. After removal of 6 bases from V and 12 bases from J, the junction contained 17 bases not matched to a gene. This CDR3 has 15 amino acids. Germline lookup yields CDR1 SQVTM and CDR2 ANQGSEA. CDR3 in amino acids: CSVARDRGPSYDHTF. The CDR3 coding sequence is TGCAGCGTGGCACGGGACAGGGGGCCTAGCTATGACCACACCTTC.

Comment on this clonotype: With a much larger clone just one base away, this may be a read error. The V and J genes are TRBV20-1 and TRBJ2-1; the D gene could be TRBD1 or TRBD2 (5 bases each). Germline-derived CDR1 and CDR2 are DFQATT and SNEGSKA (reference sequence). This CDR3 is built from 14 residues. CDR3 DNA: TGCATTGCCCTCCGGGACCCCCCCTACAATGAGCAGTTCTTC. The encoded protein is CIALRDPPYNEQFF.

This clonotype was recorded a few times. The chain employs TRBV11-1 and TRBJ2-1; TRBD2 matches at 11 bases. This CDR3 is 17 amino acids long. CDR1 SGHAT and CDR2 FQDESV come from the germline V gene (reference sequence). The V segment lost 2 bases and the J segment 15 bases; nucleotides outside the gene matches: 18. The CDR3 loop reads CASSLSRLAGGNIGLFF. In DNA, the CDR3 is TGTGCCAGCAGCTTATCTCGGCTAGCGGGAGGCAACATTGGGCTGTTCTTC.

The chain joins TRBV5-1 to TRBJ2-1; TRBD2 aligns across 8 bases. Germline V gene lookup returns CDR1 SGHRS and CDR2 YFSETQ. The CDR3 runs 12 residues. The V segment lost 7 bases and the J segment 8 bases; nucleotides outside the gene matches: 5. CDR3 loop: CASVGGGDEQFF. The DNA for the CDR3 is TGCGCCAGCGTCGGGGGGGGAGATGAGCAGTTCTTC.

The DNA of the CDR3 is TGTGCCAGCAGCCAAGAGCAACTGATGGATGGCTACACCTTC. As protein: CASSQEQLMDGYTF. This chain connects TRBV4-2 to TRBJ1-2; D is ambiguous. V was cut by 0 bases and J by 6 bases, with 11 bases left in between. This CDR3 has 14 amino acids. Germline V CDR1 and CDR2: LGHNA, YNFKEQ.

V is TRBV20-1 and J is TRBJ1-4; TRBD1 might be the D (6 bases). The CDR3 is made up of 13 amino acids. The germline V gene encodes CDR1 DFQATT and CDR2 SNEGSKA (reference sequence). The DNA of the CDR3 is TGCAGGGCTCACAGGGCCCCAAGGGAAAAACTGTTTTTT. It is translated as CRAHRAPREKLFF.

The chain combines TRBV4-3 with TRBJ2-2, with D possibly being TRBD1 (6 bases). Deletions cut 6 bases from V and 3 bases from J, with 17 bases between. This CDR3 is built from 16 residues. Looked up from germline, CDR1 is LGHNA and CDR2 is YSLEER. CDR3: CASSRDPPGDTGELFF. The DNA for the CDR3 is TGCGCCAGCAGTCGGGACCCGCCAGGGGACACCGGGGAGCTGTTTTTT.

This clonotype was picked up a small number of times. The chain couples TRBV20-1 to TRBJ1-5, with 7 bases fitting TRBD1. The CDR3 totals 15 residues. Germline CDR1 DFQATT, CDR2 SNEGSKA (reference sequence). V was clipped by 3 bases and J by 5 bases; unmatched bases: 10. The CDR3 here is CSASQGVLSDQPQHF. The CDR3 DNA reads as TGCAGTGCTAGTCAGGGGGTTTTGTCCGATCAGCCCCAGCATTTT.

As to this clonotype: This may stem from a read error, because a much larger clone lies one nucleotide away. The chain links TRBV12-3 or TRBV12-4 to TRBJ1-1, with 7 positions matching TRBD1. This CDR3 is built from 14 residues. The DNA of the CDR3 is TGTACCAGCAGTTTAGACAGGGCGCACACTGAAGCTTTCTTT. It encodes CTSSLDRAHTEAFF.

The chain has TRBV5-1 and TRBJ2-7, with 9 bases fitting TRBD1. The V and J ends lost 0 bases and 7 bases, in that order; junction bases with no gene match: 8. This CDR3 contains 15 residues. Germline lookup yields CDR1 SGHRS and CDR2 YFSETQ. Here the CDR3 DNA reads TGCGCCAGCAGCTTGGCCACAGGGGGCCTAGAAGAGCAGTACTTC. Encoded protein: CASSLATGGLEEQYF.

A single count supports this clonotype. An end of the junction differs from the germline gene, which may be a read error. The rearrangement joins TRBV11-3 to TRBJ2-7; tentatively, D is TRBD1 or TRBD2 (5 bases each). This CDR3 has 14 amino acids. CDR1 and CDR2 (germline): SGHNT, YENEEA. CDR3 region: CATSPRDEAGEQYF. CDR3 coding DNA: TGTGCAACCAGCCCCCGGGACGAAGCTGGCGAGCAGTACTTT.

In regard to this clonotype: At one boundary the junction diverges from the germline segment, which might be a read error. The chain recombines TRBV11-2 with TRBJ2-7; D possibly corresponds to TRBD1 (6 bases). The CDR3 length is 15 residues. Germline V CDR1 and CDR2: SGHAT, FQNNGV. CDR3 coding DNA: TGTACCAGCGGCTTACAGGGTTGGGACGGCGACGAGCAGTACTTC. Encoded protein: CTSGLQGWDGDEQYF.

This clonotype was seen more than once but under ten times. This clone may be a read error of a much larger clone one base away. The chain recombines TRBV20-1 with TRBJ1-1; unclear D gene. V lost 8 bases to trimming and J lost 2 bases, with 15 bases between them. The length of the CDR3 is 13 residues. The germline V gene encodes CDR1 DFQATT and CDR2 SNEGSKA (reference sequence). This CDR3 reads CSTGVGVNTEAFF. The CDR3 DNA follows: TGCAGTACTGGGGTTGGGGTCAACACTGAAGCTTTCTTT.

On this clonotype: One base away lies a much larger clone, so this may be a sequencing read error. The rearrangement joins TRBV6-2 or TRBV6-3 to TRBJ2-3, with TRBD2 identical over 12 bases. The V gene end was trimmed by 5 bases and the J gene end by 6 bases; junction bases not matched to a gene: 6. This CDR3 contains 15 residues. Germline V gene lookup returns CDR1 MNHEY and CDR2 SVGEGT. The CDR3 reads CASSLRTSGKDTQYF. In DNA, the CDR3 is TGTGCCAGCAGTCTGAGGACTAGCGGGAAGGATACGCAGTATTTT.

CDR3 protein: CSDGMTGESYEQYF. The DNA for the CDR3 is TGCAGTGATGGCATGACGGGGGAGTCCTACGAGCAGTACTTC. V usage is TRBV20-1 and J usage is TRBJ2-7; D is perhaps TRBD2 (6 bases). This CDR3 is built from 14 residues. V lost 7 bases and J lost 1, with 17 bases in between. Germline-derived CDR1 and CDR2 are DFQATT and SNEGSKA (reference sequence).

This chain uses TRBV6-6 with TRBJ2-1, with 13 bases aligning to TRBD2. The CDR3 sequence is 16 residues long. Germline CDR1 and CDR2: MNHNY and SVGAGI (reference sequence). The V gene end was trimmed by 7 bases and the J gene end by 8 bases; junction bases not matched to a gene: 11. The DNA of the CDR3 is TGTGCCAGCACTCTCGGCCCGGGGACTAGCGGGGATGAGCAGTTCTTC. Its translation is CASTLGPGTSGDEQFF.

The chain links TRBV6-1 to TRBJ2-3; D possibly matches TRBD1 or TRBD2 (6 bases each). Germline V gene data show CDR1 as MNHNS and CDR2 as SASEGT. V shed 5 bases and J shed 0 bases, with 12 bases lying between them. The CDR3 has 15 residues. The CDR3 DNA reads as TGTGCCAGCAGTCCCAGGGGAGGTAGCACAGATACGCAGTATTTT. It is translated as CASSPRGGSTDTQYF.

This clonotype appeared many times. The chain combines TRBV29-1 with TRBJ2-3, with D possibly matching TRBD1 (5 bases). CDR1 and CDR2 from the germline V gene are SQVTM and ANQGSEA. Trimming removed 5 bases from V and 1 base from J, with 13 bases in between. The CDR3 has 14 residues. CDR3 protein: CSVLTDPRTDTQYF. DNA of the CDR3: TGCAGCGTTTTGACAGACCCTCGCACAGATACGCAGTATTTT.

Turning to this clonotype: This CDR3 fails to terminate in the conserved phenylalanine or tryptophan, so it likely reflects a read error. No DNA is shown, since the ends of the CDR3 on it are uncertain; the CDR3 is the one TCRdb lists. The chain couples TRBV6-5 to TRBJ2-7. Looked up from germline, CDR1 is MNHEY and CDR2 is SVGAGI. The CDR3 is 13 amino acids in total, end residues counted. CDR3 sequence: CAGSYEAERELYY.

This clonotype has a single count. This may arise from a read error, as a much more abundant clone is one base away. For the CDR3, the DNA is TGTGCCAACATCTACGGTGGAGAGCAGTTCTTC. This gives the protein CANIYGGEQFF. The chain couples TRBV12-3 or TRBV12-4 to TRBJ2-1; D is unclear. The V and J ends lost 10 bases and 10 bases respectively, with 14 bases between them. CDR3 size: 11 residues.